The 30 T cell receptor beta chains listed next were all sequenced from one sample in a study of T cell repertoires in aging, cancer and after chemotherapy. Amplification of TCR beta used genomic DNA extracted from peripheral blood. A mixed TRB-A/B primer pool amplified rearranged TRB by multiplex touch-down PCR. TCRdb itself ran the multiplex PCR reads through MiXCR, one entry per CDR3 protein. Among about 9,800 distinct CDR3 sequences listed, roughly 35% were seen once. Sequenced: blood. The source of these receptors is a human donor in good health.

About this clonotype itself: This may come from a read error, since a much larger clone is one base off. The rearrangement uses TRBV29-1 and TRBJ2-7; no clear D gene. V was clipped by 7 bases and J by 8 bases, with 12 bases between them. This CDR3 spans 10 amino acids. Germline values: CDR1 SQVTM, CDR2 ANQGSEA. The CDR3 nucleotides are TGCAGCGCTGCGGACCACAAGCAGTACTTC. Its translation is CSAADHKQYF.

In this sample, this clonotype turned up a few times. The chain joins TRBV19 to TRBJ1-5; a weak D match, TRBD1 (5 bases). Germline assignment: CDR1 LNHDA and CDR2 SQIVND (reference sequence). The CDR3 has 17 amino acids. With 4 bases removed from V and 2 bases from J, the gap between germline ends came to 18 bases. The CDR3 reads CASSTVPQVYRNQPQHF. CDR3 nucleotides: TGTGCCAGTAGTACCGTTCCACAGGTTTATCGCAATCAGCCCCAGCATTTT.

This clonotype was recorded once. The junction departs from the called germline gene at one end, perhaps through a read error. The CDR3 region has the DNA TGTGTCAGCAGTCTGCCCGACACACGCAATGAGCAGTTCTTC. Its translation: CVSSLPDTRNEQFF. V gene TRBV6-2 or TRBV6-3 combines with J gene TRBJ2-1; D unresolved. CDR3 length: 14 residues. CDR1 MNHEY and CDR2 SVGEGT come from the germline V gene.

The CDR3 loop is CASSPGTGGTKTQYF. For the CDR3, the DNA is TGTGCCAGCAGTCCAGGGACAGGGGGCACGAAGACCCAGTACTTC. The V gene is TRBV5-4, the J gene TRBJ2-5, with 12 bases identical to TRBD1. The CDR3 is 15 amino acids. V shed 5 bases and J 6 bases; nucleotides not matched to a gene: 8. Germline CDR1 reads SGHNT; CDR2 reads YYREEE (reference sequence).

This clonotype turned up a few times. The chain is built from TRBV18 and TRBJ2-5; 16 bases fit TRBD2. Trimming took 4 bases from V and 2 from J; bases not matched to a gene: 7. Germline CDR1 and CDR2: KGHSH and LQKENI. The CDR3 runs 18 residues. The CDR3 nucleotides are TGTGCCAGCTCACTGGGACTAGCGGGAGGGCCGGAACAAGAGACCCAGTACTTC. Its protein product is CASSLGLAGGPEQETQYF.

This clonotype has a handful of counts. CDR3 sequence reads: CASSLGGDRRYEQYF. CDR3 DNA: TGTGCCAGCAGTTTAGGAGGGGACAGGAGATACGAGCAGTACTTC. The chain combines TRBV12-3 or TRBV12-4 with TRBJ2-7; 8 positions match TRBD1. The CDR3 runs to 15 residues. The V segment lost 1 base and the J segment 4 bases; nucleotides outside the gene matches: 6.

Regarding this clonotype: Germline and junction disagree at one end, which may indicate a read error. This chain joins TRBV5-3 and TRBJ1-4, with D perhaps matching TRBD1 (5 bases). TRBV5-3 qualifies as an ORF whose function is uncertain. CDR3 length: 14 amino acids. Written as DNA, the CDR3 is TGCGCCAGCAGGACCGGGACGGCAAATGAAAAACTGTTTTTT. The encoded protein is CASRTGTANEKLFF.

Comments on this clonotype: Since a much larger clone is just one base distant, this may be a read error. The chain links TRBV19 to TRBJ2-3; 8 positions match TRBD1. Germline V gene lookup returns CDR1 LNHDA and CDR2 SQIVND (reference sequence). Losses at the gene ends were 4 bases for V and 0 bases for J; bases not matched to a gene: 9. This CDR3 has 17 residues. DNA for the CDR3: TGTGCCAGTAGTACGGGGAACAGGGGGACTAGCACAGATACGCAGTATTTT. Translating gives CASSTGNRGTSTDTQYF.

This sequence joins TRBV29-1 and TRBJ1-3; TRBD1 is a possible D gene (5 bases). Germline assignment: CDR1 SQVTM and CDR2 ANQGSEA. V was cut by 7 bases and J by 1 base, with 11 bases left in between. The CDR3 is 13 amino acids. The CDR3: CSAQGGSGNTIYF. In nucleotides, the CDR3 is TGCAGCGCTCAGGGAGGGTCTGGAAACACCATATATTTT. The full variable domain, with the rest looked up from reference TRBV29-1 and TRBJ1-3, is SAVISQKPSRDICQRGTSLTIQCQVDSQVTMMFWYRQQPGQSLTLIATANQGSEATYESGFVIDKFPISRPNLTFSTLTVSNMSPEDSSIYLCSAQGGSGNTIYFGEGSWLTVV.

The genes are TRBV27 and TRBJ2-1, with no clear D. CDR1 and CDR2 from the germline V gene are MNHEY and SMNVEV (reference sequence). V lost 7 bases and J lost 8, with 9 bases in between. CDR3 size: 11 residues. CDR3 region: CASIFDHEQFF. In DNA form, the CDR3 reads TGTGCCAGCATATTCGACCATGAGCAGTTCTTC.

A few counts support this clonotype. The CDR3 protein is CASSITRENYGYTF. The DNA for the CDR3 is TGTGCCAGCTCGATCACCAGGGAGAACTATGGCTACACCTTC. The chain links TRBV27 to TRBJ1-2; the D gene is possibly TRBD1 (5 bases). The CDR3 sequence is 14 residues long. Per the germline V gene, CDR1 is MNHEY and CDR2 is SMNVEV (reference sequence). V was clipped by 8 bases and J by 2 bases, with 15 bases between them.

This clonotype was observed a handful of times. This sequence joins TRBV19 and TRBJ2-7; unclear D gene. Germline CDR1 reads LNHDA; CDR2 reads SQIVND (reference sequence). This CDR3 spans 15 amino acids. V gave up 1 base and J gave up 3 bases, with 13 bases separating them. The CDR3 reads CASSIGGRWHYEQYF. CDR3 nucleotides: TGTGCCAGTAGTATAGGCGGCAGGTGGCACTACGAGCAGTACTTC.

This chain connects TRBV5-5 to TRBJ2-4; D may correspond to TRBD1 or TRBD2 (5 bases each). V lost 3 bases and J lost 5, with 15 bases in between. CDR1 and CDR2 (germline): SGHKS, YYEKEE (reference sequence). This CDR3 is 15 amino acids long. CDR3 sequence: CASSSFGGDQNIQYF. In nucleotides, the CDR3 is TGTGCCAGCAGCTCCTTTGGGGGAGATCAAAACATTCAGTACTTC.

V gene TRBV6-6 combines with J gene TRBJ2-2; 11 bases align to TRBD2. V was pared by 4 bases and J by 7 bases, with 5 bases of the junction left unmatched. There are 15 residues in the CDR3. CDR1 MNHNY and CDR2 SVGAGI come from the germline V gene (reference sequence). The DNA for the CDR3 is TGTGCCAGCAGTTTGACTAGCGGGAATATCGGGGAGCTGTTTTTT. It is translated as CASSLTSGNIGELFF.

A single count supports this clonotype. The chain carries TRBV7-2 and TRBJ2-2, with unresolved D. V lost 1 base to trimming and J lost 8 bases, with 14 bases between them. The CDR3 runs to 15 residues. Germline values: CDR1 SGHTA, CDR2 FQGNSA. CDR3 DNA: TGTGCCAGCAGCTTAGTGGAAGGGTGGGGAGGGGAGCTGTTTTTT. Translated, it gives CASSLVEGWGGELFF.

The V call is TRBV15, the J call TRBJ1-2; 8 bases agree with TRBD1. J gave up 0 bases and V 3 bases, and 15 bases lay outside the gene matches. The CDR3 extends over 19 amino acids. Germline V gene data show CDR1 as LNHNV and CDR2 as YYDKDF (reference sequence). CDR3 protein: CATSSPSEQGDLTNYGYTF. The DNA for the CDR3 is TGTGCCACCAGCAGCCCTTCCGAACAGGGGGATCTTACTAACTATGGCTACACCTTC.

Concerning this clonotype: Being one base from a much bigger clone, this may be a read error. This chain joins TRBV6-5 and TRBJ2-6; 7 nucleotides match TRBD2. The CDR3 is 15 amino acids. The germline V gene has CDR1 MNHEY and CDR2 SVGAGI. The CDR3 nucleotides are TGTGTCAGCAGGCGGGAGTCCTCTGGGGCCAACGTCCTGACTTTC. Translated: CVSRRESSGANVLTF.

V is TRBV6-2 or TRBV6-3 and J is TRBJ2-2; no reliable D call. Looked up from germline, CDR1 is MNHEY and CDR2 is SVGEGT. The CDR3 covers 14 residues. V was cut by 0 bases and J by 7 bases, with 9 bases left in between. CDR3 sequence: CASSYSSESGELFF. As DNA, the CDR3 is TGTGCCAGCAGTTACTCATCGGAAAGCGGGGAGCTGTTTTTT.

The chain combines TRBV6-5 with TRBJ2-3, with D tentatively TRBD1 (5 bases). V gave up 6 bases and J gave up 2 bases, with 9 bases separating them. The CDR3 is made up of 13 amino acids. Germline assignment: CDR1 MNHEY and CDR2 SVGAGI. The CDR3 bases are TGTGCCAGCAGCCGAGGACACACAGATACGCAGTATTTT. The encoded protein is CASSRGHTDTQYF.

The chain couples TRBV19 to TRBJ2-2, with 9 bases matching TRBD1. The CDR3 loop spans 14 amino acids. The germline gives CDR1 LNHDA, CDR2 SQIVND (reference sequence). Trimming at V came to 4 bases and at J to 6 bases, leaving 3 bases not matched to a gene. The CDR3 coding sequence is TGTGCCAGTAGTAAACAGGGGGCCCCCGGGGAGCTGTTTTTT. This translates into CASSKQGAPGELFF.

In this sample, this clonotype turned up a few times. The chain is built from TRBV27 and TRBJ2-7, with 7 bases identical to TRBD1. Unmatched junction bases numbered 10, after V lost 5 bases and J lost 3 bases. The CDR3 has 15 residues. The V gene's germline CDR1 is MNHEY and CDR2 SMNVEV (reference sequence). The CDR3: CASSLDRDKLYEQYF. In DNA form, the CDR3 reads TGTGCCAGCAGTCTAGACAGGGATAAGCTCTACGAGCAGTACTTC.

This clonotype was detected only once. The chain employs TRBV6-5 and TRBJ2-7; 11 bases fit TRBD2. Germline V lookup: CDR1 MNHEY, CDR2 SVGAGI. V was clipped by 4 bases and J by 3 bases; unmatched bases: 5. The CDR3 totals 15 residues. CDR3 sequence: CASSSPGTSGYEQYF. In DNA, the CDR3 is TGTGCCAGCAGTTCGCCCGGGACTAGCGGCTACGAGCAGTACTTC.

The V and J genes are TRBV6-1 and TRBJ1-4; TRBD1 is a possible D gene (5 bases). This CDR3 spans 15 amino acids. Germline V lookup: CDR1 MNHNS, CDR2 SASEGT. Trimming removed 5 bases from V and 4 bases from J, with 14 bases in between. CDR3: CASSTRQTFNEKLFF. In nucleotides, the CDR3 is TGTGCCAGCAGTACAAGACAGACCTTTAATGAAAAACTGTTTTTT.

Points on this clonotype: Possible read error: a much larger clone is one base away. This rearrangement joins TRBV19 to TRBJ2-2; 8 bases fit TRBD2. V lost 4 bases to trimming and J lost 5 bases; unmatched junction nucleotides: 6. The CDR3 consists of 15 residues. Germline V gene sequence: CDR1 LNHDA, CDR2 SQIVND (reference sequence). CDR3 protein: CASSNSGKVTGELFF. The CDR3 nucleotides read TGTGCCAGTAGTAATAGCGGGAAGGTGACCGGGGAGCTGTTTTTT.

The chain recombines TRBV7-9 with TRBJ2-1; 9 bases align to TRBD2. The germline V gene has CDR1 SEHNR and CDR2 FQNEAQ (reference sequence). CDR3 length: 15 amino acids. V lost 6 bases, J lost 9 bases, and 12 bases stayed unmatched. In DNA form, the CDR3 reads TGTGCCAGCAGTTCTTATTCTAGCGGGAAGATTGAGCAGTTCTTC. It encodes CASSSYSSGKIEQFF.

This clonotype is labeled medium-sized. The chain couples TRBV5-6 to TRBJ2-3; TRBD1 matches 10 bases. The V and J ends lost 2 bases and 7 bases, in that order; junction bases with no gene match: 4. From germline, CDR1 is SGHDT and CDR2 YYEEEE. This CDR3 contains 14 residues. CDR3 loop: CASSFGTGANTQYF. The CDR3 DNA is TGTGCCAGCAGCTTCGGGACAGGGGCTAATACGCAGTATTTT.

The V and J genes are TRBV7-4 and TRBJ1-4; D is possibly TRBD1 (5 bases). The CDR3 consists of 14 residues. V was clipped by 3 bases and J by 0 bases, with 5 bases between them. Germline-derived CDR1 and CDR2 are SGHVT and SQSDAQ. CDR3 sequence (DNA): TGTGCCAGCAGCTTGACAGCAACTAATGAAAAACTGTTTTTT. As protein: CASSLTATNEKLFF.

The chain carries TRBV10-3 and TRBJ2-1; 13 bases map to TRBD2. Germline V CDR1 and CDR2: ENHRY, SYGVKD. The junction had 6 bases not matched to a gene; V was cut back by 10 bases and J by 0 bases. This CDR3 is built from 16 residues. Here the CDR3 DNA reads TGTGCCACGGGGACTAGCGGGATTTCCTCCTACAATGAGCAGTTCTTC. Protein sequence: CATGTSGISSYNEQFF.

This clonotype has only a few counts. For the CDR3, the DNA is TGCAGCGTGGATCTGGACCGTGATGGCTACACCTTC. It encodes CSVDLDRDGYTF. This rearrangement joins TRBV29-1 to TRBJ1-2; the D is unclear. Per germline, CDR1 SQVTM and CDR2 ANQGSEA. The CDR3 runs to 12 residues. V lost 6 bases, J lost 6 bases, and 14 bases lay in between.

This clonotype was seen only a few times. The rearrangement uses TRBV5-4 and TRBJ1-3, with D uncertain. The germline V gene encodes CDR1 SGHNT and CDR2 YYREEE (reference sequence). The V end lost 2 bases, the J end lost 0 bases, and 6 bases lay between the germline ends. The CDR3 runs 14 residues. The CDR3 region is CASSFSSSGNTIYF. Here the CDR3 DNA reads TGTGCCAGCAGCTTCTCAAGCTCTGGAAACACCATATATTTT.